Below are 9 T cell receptor beta chains sequenced from a single sample in a study of blood T cell repertoires in COVID-19. Method: immunoSEQ multiplex PCR; TCRdb's copy keeps in-frame clones and lacks some. This table holds around 500,000 clones, about 88% found once. Material for sequencing was PBMCs or T cells enriched from blood (not recorded which). The receptors here all came from a woman in her sixties or seventies who had recovered from COVID-19.

This clone turned up a few times. This sequence joins TRBV6-5 and TRBJ2-7; TRBD2 is a possible D gene (5 bases). V lost 7 bases, J lost 2 bases, and 12 bases lay in between. Germline V CDR1 and CDR2: MNHEY, SVGAGI. This CDR3 is built from 13 residues. In nucleotides, the CDR3 is TGTGCCAGCAAGGTGGACGGGACCTACGAGCAGTACGTC. This gives the protein CASKVDGTYEQYV.

The chain carries TRBV10-1 and TRBJ1-2, with 7 bases matching TRBD1. After removal of 1 base from V and 4 bases from J, the junction contained 0 bases not matched to a gene. Per the germline V gene, CDR1 is WNHNN and CDR2 is SYGVQD (reference sequence). The CDR3 runs to 13 residues. The CDR3 nucleotides are TGCGCCAGCAGTGAGTGGACAGGCTATGGCTACACCTTC. It codes for CASSEWTGYGYTF.

This clone was counted a single time. The J gene is TRBJ1-2, the V gene TRBV10-2, with a possible D match to TRBD1 (5 bases). This CDR3 comprises 13 residues. Trimming took 1 base from V and 7 from J, leaving 10 bases between them. Looked up from germline, CDR1 is WSHSY and CDR2 is SAAADI. The CDR3 DNA follows: TGCGCCAGCAGTGAGTGGCAGGGATCTGGCTACACCTTC. Its protein product is CASSEWQGSGYTF.

The chain recombines TRBV7-2 with TRBJ1-5; the match to TRBD1 covers 9 bases. Germline values: CDR1 SGHTA, CDR2 FQGNSA. J lost 5 bases, V lost 4 bases, and 6 bases had no gene match. This CDR3 spans 15 amino acids. The CDR3 loop is CASSSRTGADQPQHF. CDR3 bases: TGTGCCAGCAGCTCCCGGACAGGGGCGGATCAGCCCCAGCATTTT.

V and J are TRBV6-5 and TRBJ1-5, with D uncertain. V lost 0 bases and J 4 bases, leaving 7 bases between the germline ends. This CDR3 has 14 residues. The V gene's germline CDR1 is MNHEY and CDR2 SVGAGI. As DNA, the CDR3 is TGTGCCAGCAGTTACTCGCGGCAAAATCAGCCCCAGCATTTT. The encoded protein is CASSYSRQNQPQHF.

J is TRBJ1-5 and V is TRBV24-1, with TRBD1 matching over 9 bases. With 3 bases clipped from V and 2 bases from J, the junction kept 7 bases outside the gene matches. CDR3 length equals 17 residues. The germline gives CDR1 KGHDR, CDR2 SFDVKD. Written as DNA, the CDR3 is TGTGCCACCAGTGATCGTTCACAGGGGGCGGGCAATCAGCCCCAGCATTTT. Translated, it gives CATSDRSQGAGNQPQHF.

The chain couples TRBV4-2 to TRBJ2-2; no reliable D call. Per the germline V gene, CDR1 is LGHNA and CDR2 is YNFKEQ. This CDR3 comprises 16 residues. V was cut by 0 bases and J by 1 base, with 9 bases left in between. The CDR3 spells CASSQDLRRNTGELFF. Here the CDR3 DNA reads TGTGCCAGCAGCCAAGATCTCCGCAGGAACACCGGGGAGCTGTTTTTT.

The chain employs TRBV6-2 or TRBV6-3 and TRBJ1-5; 7 bases fit TRBD1. The CDR3 is made up of 15 amino acids. Germline CDR1 is MNHEY and CDR2 is SVGEGT. J gave up 4 bases and V 4 bases, and 7 bases lay outside the gene matches. As DNA, the CDR3 is TGTGCCAGCAGTTCTCCTGGGACAGATAATCAGCCCCAGCATTTT. Protein: CASSSPGTDNQPQHF.

The V call is TRBV13, the J call TRBJ1-3; TRBD1 might be the D (5 bases). The CDR3 contains 17 residues. The V and J ends lost 2 bases and 2 bases respectively, with 16 bases between them. Germline V gene data show CDR1 as PRHDT and CDR2 as FYEKMQ (reference sequence). In DNA, the CDR3 is TGTGCCAGCAGCTTATATCTGGGGCCTACCCCTGGAAACACCATATATTTT. Amino acids: CASSLYLGPTPGNTIYF. The entire variable domain, with the rest obtained from reference TRBV13 and TRBJ1-3, is as follows: AAGVIQSPRHLIKEKRETATLKCYPIPRHDTVYWYQQGPGQDPQFLISFYEKMQSDKGSIPDRFSAQQFSDYHSELNMSSLELGDSALYFCASSLYLGPTPGNTIYFGEGSWLTVV.